This note documents a single TCR beta chain sequence. Those who participated ranged in age from about 18 to 89 years and resided in around 22 US areas. This record comes from a study of blood T cell repertoires in COVID-19. Produced via immunoSEQ multiplex PCR; TCRdb's table is partial and in-frame only. Here the sample spans a few hundred thousand clones, roughly 80% being singletons. Trimming took off 4 bases at V and 4 bases at J, with 16 bases between the two ends. This CDR3 region has 15 residues. Germline CDR1 and CDR2: LNHDA and SQIVND (reference sequence). The specimen sequenced was PBMCs or T cells enriched from blood (not recorded which). This sequence originates from a woman aged 45-60 years who had recovered from COVID-19. The chain is built from TRBV19 and TRBJ1-2; D is unclear. The DNA of the CDR3 is TGTGCCAGTAGTAGGGGTCTGGGAGGTGGCTATGGCTACACCTTC. Protein product: CASSRGLGGGYGYTF.